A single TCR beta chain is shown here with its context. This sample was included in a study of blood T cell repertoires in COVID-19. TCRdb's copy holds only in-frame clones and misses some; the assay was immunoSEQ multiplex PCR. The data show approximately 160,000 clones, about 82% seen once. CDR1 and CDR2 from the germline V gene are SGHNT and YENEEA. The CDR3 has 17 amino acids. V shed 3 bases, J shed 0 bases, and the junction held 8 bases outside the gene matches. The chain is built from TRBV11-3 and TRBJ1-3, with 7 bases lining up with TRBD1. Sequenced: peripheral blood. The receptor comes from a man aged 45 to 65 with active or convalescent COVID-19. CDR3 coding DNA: TGTGCCAGCAGCTTCACAGGGGCTTACGCCTCTGGAAACACCATATATTTT. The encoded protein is CASSFTGAYASGNTIYF. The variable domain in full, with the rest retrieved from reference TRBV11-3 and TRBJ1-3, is EAGVVQSPRYKIIEKKQPVAFWCNPISGHNTLYWYLQNLGQGPELLIRYENEEAVDDSQLPKDRFSAERLKGVDSTLKIQPAELGDSAVYLCASSFTGAYASGNTIYFGEGSWLTVV.